These T cell receptor beta chains were read from a single sample in a study of blood T cell repertoires in COVID-19. Repertoires were generated with immunoSEQ multiplex PCR, while TCRdb's copy carries only in-frame clones and drops some. Counted here are a few hundred thousand clones, roughly 89% occurring once; the ten biggest clones make up approximately 10%. The sample consisted of PBMCs or T cells enriched from blood (not recorded which). These receptors originate from a woman between 50 and 59 years old who had recovered from COVID-19. Both conserved end residues are part of each CDR3. A D gene is named only where the DNA matches it firmly. Clone size is stated in some rows and not others, as once, few, many or a class when expanded.

v_gene	d_gene	j_gene	abundance	CDR3nt	CDR3aa
TRBV7-3	TRBD1	TRBJ2-7	-	TGTGCCAGCAGCCTACAGGGACAGGGTGCCTACGAGCAGTACTTC	CASSLQGQGAYEQYF
TRBV5-1	TRBD2	TRBJ2-1	-	TGCGCCAGCAGGGAGGGGACTAGCTCCTACAATGAGCAGTTCTTC	CASREGTSSYNEQFF
TRBV5-1	TRBD2	TRBJ2-1	-	TGCGCCAGCAGCCCCGGGGGGGCCGACTCAGTTGAGCAGTTCTTC	CASSPGGADSVEQFF
TRBV4-2	TRBD2	TRBJ2-7	few	TGTGCCAGCAGCCAAGGAGCGGGGGGGACGCCCGCCGAGCAGTACTTC	CASSQGAGGTPAEQYF
TRBV7-3	-	TRBJ1-2	-	TGTGCCAGCAGCTTAGATTCGGGAGGGGATGGCTACACCTTC	CASSLDSGGDGYTF
TRBV5-1	TRBD1	TRBJ1-1	-	TGCGCCAGCAGCCCACAGGGGGACACTGAAGCTTTCTTT	CASSPQGDTEAFF
TRBV5-1	-	TRBJ2-7	-	TGCGCCAGCAGCTTGGGACAGCCGAACGAGCAGTACTTC	CASSLGQPNEQYF
TRBV3-1/TRBV3-2	-	TRBJ2-7	-	TGTGCCAGCAGCCAAGAGGTCGGCTCCTACGAGCAGTACTTC	CASSQEVGSYEQYF
TRBV9	-	TRBJ1-5	-	TGTGCCAGCAGCCCAGGACTGATCAATCAGCCCCAGCATTTT	CASSPGLINQPQHF
TRBV7-2	-	TRBJ1-3	-	TGTGCCAGCAGCTTAGCAACGGGGATCGTCTCTGGAAACACCATATATTTT	CASSLATGIVSGNTIYF
TRBV11-2	TRBD2	TRBJ2-1	-	TGTGCCAGCAGCCACATTACGGGGTCGGCGGGGGGTAGCTACAATGAGCAGTTCTTC	CASSHITGSAGGSYNEQFF
TRBV5-1	TRBD1	TRBJ2-3	-	TGCGCCAGCAGCTTGGTTACTACCGGGACAGGGCCGGCAGATACGCAGTATTTT	CASSLVTTGTGPADTQYF
TRBV11-2	-	TRBJ1-2	few	TGTGCCAGCAGCCAAATTTCCGGGGGCTATGGCTACACCTTC	CASSQISGGYGYTF
TRBV6-5	-	TRBJ1-5	-	TGTGCCAGCAGTAAACAGGTCGTCCATCAGCCCCAGCATTTT	CASSKQVVHQPQHF
TRBV18	-	TRBJ1-4	-	TGTGCCAGCTCACGTAACCCGGGGACTTCAACTAATGAAAAACTGTTTTTT	CASSRNPGTSTNEKLFF
TRBV19	TRBD2	TRBJ2-7	many	TGTGCCAGTAGTAGCGGGGGGACAACCTACGAGCAGTACTTC	CASSSGGTTYEQYF
TRBV7-9	-	TRBJ2-3	-	TGTGCCAGCAGCGGACTGGAGACAGATACGCAGTATTTT	CASSGLETDTQYF
TRBV12-3/TRBV12-4	-	TRBJ1-1	few	TGTGCCGTTAGCACTTCACCAGGGCATAAAGCTTTCTTT	CAVSTSPGHKAFF
TRBV15	-	TRBJ2-5	once	TGTGCCACCAGCAGAGAGAAGGGGGAGACCCAGTACTTC	CATSREKGETQYF
TRBV6-5	-	TRBJ1-2	few	TGTGCCAGCAGTTACTCGTGGGGAGGGGACTATGGCTACACCTTC	CASSYSWGGDYGYTF
TRBV28	-	TRBJ1-1	-	TGTGCCAGCAGTAAAAATCAGGCCCAGGTTACTGAAGCTTTCTTT	CASSKNQAQVTEAFF
TRBV7-2	TRBD1	TRBJ1-4	-	TGTGCCAGCAGCTTAGGTTGGACAGGGAGTGAAAAACTGTTTTTT	CASSLGWTGSEKLFF
TRBV6-6	TRBD1	TRBJ1-5	-	TGTGCCAGCAGCCTTAGACTACGGACAGGGAAAGGATTCAGCAATCAGCCCCAGCATTTT	CASSLRLRTGKGFSNQPQHF
TRBV6-5	TRBD2	TRBJ2-1	-	TGTGCCAGCTATAAGGCTAGCGGGAATGAGCAGTTCTTC	CASYKASGNEQFF
TRBV10-2	TRBD1	TRBJ1-2	-	TGCGCCAGCAGACCGACAGGGGGCCTCGGTGGCTACACCTTC	CASRPTGGLGGYTF
TRBV6-5	-	TRBJ2-5	once	TGTGCCAGTCGCACCGCGACAGGTCTCCAAGAGACCCAGTACTTC	CASRTATGLQETQYF
TRBV2	TRBD1	TRBJ1-1	-	TGTGCCAGCAGTGCTAGACCACAGGGGGGGGCCACTGAAGCTTTCTTT	CASSARPQGGATEAFF
TRBV5-5	TRBD1	TRBJ2-2	-	TGTGCCAGCAGCTCGTTACCGAGACAGGGGCTCGGGGAGCTGTTTTTT	CASSSLPRQGLGELFF
TRBV5-6	-	TRBJ2-7	-	TGTGCCAGCAGCTTGAGAGGGACATCTACCTCCTACGAGCAGTACTTC	CASSLRGTSTSYEQYF
TRBV6-5	-	TRBJ1-5	-	TGTGCCAGCAAGTATGAGGCTTATAGCAATCAGCCCCAGCATTTT	CASKYEAYSNQPQHF
TRBV5-5	-	TRBJ1-4	-	TGTGCCAGCAGCCCACGGGGGGAGAAAATAGAAAAACTGTTTTTT	CASSPRGEKIEKLFF
TRBV19	-	TRBJ2-1	-	TGTGCCAGTAGAGGGGCCGCGCAGGGTGGTGAGCAGTTCTTC	CASRGAAQGGEQFF
TRBV3-1/TRBV3-2	-	TRBJ1-4	-	TGTGCCAGCAGCATTCACTCTGCAACTAATGAAAAACTGTTTTTT	CASSIHSATNEKLFF
TRBV10-3	-	TRBJ1-1	-	TGTGCCATCAGACCCCCGTCGGGGGGGGAAGCTTTCTTT	CAIRPPSGGEAFF
TRBV28	-	TRBJ1-1	-	TGTGCCAGCAGTATGGGGGGGACTGAAGCTTTCTTT	CASSMGGTEAFF
TRBV13	-	TRBJ2-2	few	TGTGCCAGCAGCTTAGAGCCCCCCGGGGAGCTGTTTTTT	CASSLEPPGELFF
TRBV11-2	TRBD2	TRBJ2-1	-	TGTGCCAGCAGCTTACCCCCCGGTAATAGCGGGAACAATGAGCAGTTCTTC	CASSLPPGNSGNNEQFF
TRBV28	TRBD2	TRBJ2-5	-	TGTGCCAGCAGTCCCCCCGGCGGGGGGAAGACCCAGTACTTC	CASSPPGGGKTQYF
TRBV19	-	TRBJ1-3	-	TGTGCCAGTAGTGAGTTCTCTGGAAACACCATATATTTT	CASSEFSGNTIYF
TRBV7-9	TRBD2	TRBJ2-2	once	TGTGCCAGCAGCTTATTCACTAGCGGAGTAGCACTAAACACCGGGGAGCTGTTTTTT	CASSLFTSGVALNTGELFF
TRBV25-1	-	TRBJ1-3	once	TGTGCCAGCAGTGAGTTCTTAGGGGCTGGAAACACCATATATTTT	CASSEFLGAGNTIYF
TRBV19	-	TRBJ2-2	once	TGTGCCAGTAGTATACATCAGAAAGTCACCGGGGAGCTGTTTTTT	CASSIHQKVTGELFF
TRBV15	-	TRBJ1-1	-	TGTGCCACCAGCAGAGATTTCTTGGAGGGTAGGACTGAAGCTTTCTTT	CATSRDFLEGRTEAFF
TRBV28	TRBD1	TRBJ1-6	-	TGTGCCAGCAGCCGGACAGGGAATTCACCCCTCCACTTT	CASSRTGNSPLHF
TRBV3-1/TRBV3-2	TRBD2	TRBJ2-5	-	TGTGCCAGCAGCCAATTTTGGTTCAGCGGGGTAGAGACCCAGTACTTC	CASSQFWFSGVETQYF
TRBV7-9	TRBD1	TRBJ2-3	once	TGTGCCAGCAGCTTCAGACAGGGTGTCGCAGATACGCAGTATTTT	CASSFRQGVADTQYF
TRBV4-3	-	TRBJ2-2	-	TGCGCCAGCAGCGCCATGTTGAGCGCGAACACCGGGGAGCTGTTTTTT	CASSAMLSANTGELFF
TRBV7-8	-	TRBJ1-3	-	TGTGCCAGCAGCCAATACTCTGGAAACACCATATATTTT	CASSQYSGNTIYF
TRBV28	-	TRBJ1-2	-	TGTGCCAGCGGATCGGGGGTAGCTAACTATGGCTACACCTTC	CASGSGVANYGYTF
TRBV6-5	-	TRBJ1-2	-	TGTGCCAGCAGCCGCGGACAGTTCTATGGCTACACCTTC	CASSRGQFYGYTF
TRBV2	-	TRBJ1-4	-	TGTGCCAGCAGCACGGGACTCTCTAATGAAAAACTGTTTTTT	CASSTGLSNEKLFF
TRBV12-5	-	TRBJ1-1	-	TGTGCTAGTGGCAGAGACTACGGGTCTGCAATTGAAGCTTTCTTT	CASGRDYGSAIEAFF
TRBV7-9	TRBD1	TRBJ1-1	-	TGTGCCAGCAGCCGACAGGGGGGGACCACTGAAGCTTTCTTT	CASSRQGGTTEAFF